These 12 T cell receptor beta chains were sequenced from one sample in a study of blood T cell repertoires in COVID-19. Repertoires were generated with immunoSEQ multiplex PCR, while TCRdb's copy carries only in-frame clones and drops some. The data show over 350,000 clones, roughly 85% seen once. The specimen was peripheral blood. Source of these receptors: a woman aged 30 to 39 with active or convalescent COVID-19.

V gene TRBV7-9 combines with J gene TRBJ1-5; 9 nucleotides match TRBD1. Per the germline V gene, CDR1 is SEHNR and CDR2 is FQNEAQ (reference sequence). V trimming: 4 bases; J trimming: 2 bases; junction bases outside the gene matches: 12. The CDR3 is made up of 18 amino acids. CDR3 nucleotides: TGTGCCAGCAGCTCCGTCCCGGGACAGGGCTGGGGCAATCAGCCCCAGCATTTT. It specifies CASSSVPGQGWGNQPQHF.

This chain connects TRBV5-1 to TRBJ2-7, with 9 bases identical to TRBD2. In germline, CDR1 is SGHRS, CDR2 YFSETQ. This CDR3 region has 15 residues. The V and J ends lost 7 bases and 1 base, in that order; junction bases with no gene match: 9. Written as DNA, the CDR3 is TGCGCCAGCCGCATGCGGGAGGGCCTTTCCTACGAGCAGTACTTC. This translates into CASRMREGLSYEQYF.

This sequence joins TRBV15 and TRBJ2-5; D may be TRBD2 (6 bases). The length of the CDR3 is 15 residues. V lost 1 base, J lost 2 bases, and 11 bases lay in between. Germline values: CDR1 LNHNV, CDR2 YYDKDF (reference sequence). The CDR3 is CATSRGGADQETQYF. CDR3 nucleotide sequence: TGTGCCACCAGCAGAGGCGGGGCGGATCAAGAGACCCAGTACTTC. The complete variable domain, with remaining parts taken from reference TRBV15 and TRBJ2-5, reads DAMVIQNPRYQVTQFGKPVTLSCSQTLNHNVMYWYQQKSSQAPKLLFHYYDKDFNNEADTPDNFQSRRPNTSFCFLDIRSPGLGDTAMYLCATSRGGADQETQYFGPGTRLLVL.

This rearrangement joins TRBV10-3 to TRBJ1-1; D possibly corresponds to TRBD1 (5 bases). V lost 10 bases, J lost 5 bases, and 14 bases lay in between. In germline, CDR1 is ENHRY, CDR2 SYGVKD. The CDR3 is made up of 12 amino acids. In DNA form, the CDR3 reads TGTGCCAGCGGCAGGGCAGGTACTGAAGCTTTCTTT. Amino acid sequence: CASGRAGTEAFF.

V gene TRBV19 combines with J gene TRBJ1-1; D gene uncertain. The CDR3 extends over 12 amino acids. Trimming pared 5 bases from V and 0 bases from J, leaving 4 bases between. Germline values: CDR1 LNHDA, CDR2 SQIVND (reference sequence). CDR3 loop: CASSEMNTEAFF. As DNA, the CDR3 is TGTGCCAGTAGTGAGATGAACACTGAAGCTTTCTTT.

The rearrangement uses TRBV9 and TRBJ1-1; the D gene is possibly TRBD1 (6 bases). V lost 0 bases, J lost 5 bases, and 14 bases lay in between. Per germline, CDR1 SGDLS and CDR2 YYNGEE. CDR3 length: 15 residues. The CDR3 DNA reads TGTGCCAGCAGCGTAGATATAGGGGGGGAGACTGAAGCTTTCTTT. Translated, it gives CASSVDIGGETEAFF.

The chain combines TRBV4-1 with TRBJ2-7; D is possibly TRBD1 (5 bases). The V and J ends lost 0 bases and 2 bases respectively, with 8 bases between them. The CDR3 extends over 14 amino acids. The V gene's germline CDR1 is MGHRA and CDR2 YSYEKL. CDR3 loop: CASSQEPGPYEQYF. CDR3 DNA sequence: TGCGCCAGCAGCCAAGAACCAGGGCCCTACGAGCAGTACTTC.

The chain uses TRBV29-1 and TRBJ2-3; maybe TRBD1 (5 bases). The germline V and J ends were trimmed by 6 bases and 0 bases, with 16 bases remaining between them. The CDR3 has 15 residues. The germline V gene encodes CDR1 SQVTM and CDR2 ANQGSEA. The CDR3 loop reads CSVLGGHLSTDTQYF. The DNA for the CDR3 is TGCAGCGTCCTGGGCGGACATCTTAGCACAGATACGCAGTATTTT.

V gene TRBV7-9 combines with J gene TRBJ2-1; 9 bases align to TRBD1. The V segment lost 3 bases and the J segment 5 bases; nucleotides outside the gene matches: 8. CDR1 SEHNR and CDR2 FQNEAQ come from the germline V gene (reference sequence). CDR3 length equals 16 residues. In DNA, the CDR3 is TGTGCCAGCAGCTTTACTACAGGGGGCCCGGACAATGAGCAGTTCTTC. It codes for CASSFTTGGPDNEQFF.

The chain has TRBV6-1 and TRBJ1-1; 8 positions agree with TRBD1. Germline V lookup: CDR1 MNHNS, CDR2 SASEGT. V gave up 3 bases and J gave up 5 bases; unmatched junction bases: 5. There are 14 residues in the CDR3. The CDR3 here is CASSDQGAETEAFF. The CDR3, as DNA: TGTGCCAGCAGTGATCAGGGGGCAGAAACTGAAGCTTTCTTT.

CDR3 region: CASSLLEQPQHF. The DNA of the CDR3 is TGTGCCAGCAGTTTATTGGAGCAGCCCCAGCATTTT. The chain has TRBV28 and TRBJ1-5; D is unresolved. Trimming pared 1 base from V and 7 bases from J, leaving 5 bases between. Germline assignment: CDR1 MDHEN and CDR2 SYDVKM. The CDR3 extends over 12 amino acids.

The rearrangement links TRBV6-1 to TRBJ1-5; D is unresolved. V lost 2 bases to trimming and J lost 1 base, with 6 bases between them. The CDR3 has 14 residues. CDR1 and CDR2 (germline): MNHNS, SASEGT. The CDR3 loop is CASSEQASNQPQHF. For the CDR3, the DNA is TGTGCCAGCAGTGAACAGGCAAGCAATCAGCCCCAGCATTTT.